This is a list of T cell receptor beta chains from one sample in a study of shared clonotypes between healthy human individuals. This table comes from immunoSEQ multiplex PCR, and its TCRdb copy is limited to in-frame clones, with some not included. The sample gives about 2.1 million clones, about 94% of which show up once; under 2% is in the top ten. Sequenced: naive CD8+ T cells from PBMCs. These receptors all come from a man in his late teens or twenties in good health. Some clones in this sample may be carry-over from other donors' samples. Each CDR3 is given with its conserved first and last residue. Fields, in order: J gene, V gene, CDR3 length, CDR3 protein.

TRBJ1-4 | TRBV7-8 | 16 | CASSLANTATNEKLFF
TRBJ1-2 | TRBV13 | 15 | CASSSRTDLTYGYTF
TRBJ2-1 | TRBV4-3 | 15 | CASSQVGSTFTEQFF
TRBJ2-5 | TRBV2 | 14 | CASTWGTGLETQYF
TRBJ1-4 | TRBV4-1 | 14 | CASDRPGGDEKLFF
TRBJ1-4 | TRBV28 | 16 | CASSSREVHLSEKLFF
TRBJ1-1 | TRBV6-1 | 12 | CASRDEGTEAFF
TRBJ2-2 | TRBV6-5 | 12 | CASRQFTGELFF
TRBJ2-7 | TRBV7-3 | 15 | CASSPLGGWDYEQYF
TRBJ2-2 | TRBV15 | 13 | CATSRESTGELFF
TRBJ1-1 | TRBV19 | 12 | CASSPGRTEAFF
TRBJ2-6 | TRBV10-3 | 16 | CATGGQGNSGANVLTF
TRBJ2-5 | TRBV19 | 15 | CASSIDRTGLETQYF
TRBJ2-7 | TRBV4-2 | 14 | CASSQDRRDYEQYF
TRBJ1-5 | TRBV7-2 | 15 | CASSPGWNSNQPQHF
TRBJ1-2 | TRBV6-5 | 13 | CASSYSGNYGYTF
TRBJ1-3 | TRBV5-6 | 13 | CATGQGILNTIYF
TRBJ2-7 | TRBV7-2 | 12 | CASSPLGNEQYF
TRBJ1-1 | TRBV28 | 16 | CASSLPQNSMNTEAFF
TRBJ1-5 | TRBV11-2 | 13 | CASSRSGRQPQHF
TRBJ1-1 | TRBV10-3 | 18 | CAISESRFGTDKDTEAFF
TRBJ2-7 | TRBV28 | 13 | CASSRTSFYEQYF
TRBJ1-1 | TRBV28 | 14 | CASSLHQGSTEAFF
TRBJ2-7 | TRBV2 | 12 | CASSEEAYEQYF
TRBJ2-1 | TRBV4-1 | 16 | CASSQDSGEGYNEQFF
TRBJ2-3 | TRBV9 | 14 | CASSGGISGDTQYF
TRBJ1-1 | TRBV5-1 | 14 | CASSRRQGLAEAFF
TRBJ2-5 | TRBV25-1 | 17 | CASSELAMGDYQETQYF
TRBJ2-1 | TRBV11-2 | 14 | CASSSGTGTKFSFF
TRBJ2-7 | TRBV7-9 | 14 | CASSGRGSSYEQYF
TRBJ2-1 | TRBV9 | 15 | CASSPPGGSYNEQFF
TRBJ1-1 | TRBV6-5 | 14 | CASSWGTGDTEAFF
TRBJ2-1 | TRBV6-1 | 16 | CASSEASAGAGDEQFF
TRBJ2-7 | TRBV27 | 13 | CASSLGTSYEQYF
TRBJ1-2 | TRBV29-1 | 14 | CSVAPGPNLYGYTF
TRBJ2-7 | TRBV5-1 | 16 | CASSVGVGQGLKEQYF
TRBJ2-7 | TRBV27 | 13 | CASRGYDHYEQYF
TRBJ2-1 | TRBV19 | 15 | CASSPTWTPYNEQFF
TRBJ2-3 | TRBV29-1 | 14 | CSVEPAGPTDTQYF
TRBJ2-7 | TRBV15 | 14 | CATSREGAPPEQYF
TRBJ2-7 | TRBV27 | 15 | CASSLSGQVHYEQYF
TRBJ2-7 | TRBV29-1 | 12 | CSVLPSGYEQYF
TRBJ2-5 | TRBV6-1 | 16 | CASSEVGTGEGETQYF
TRBJ2-1 | TRBV29-1 | 15 | CSVRVLAGSYNEQFF
TRBJ2-1 | TRBV19 | 14 | CASSNGDSYNEQFF
TRBJ1-5 | TRBV28 | 15 | CASSLWTARNQPQHF
TRBJ2-1 | TRBV7-9 | 16 | CASSSGVRERENEQFF
TRBJ2-5 | TRBV19 | 16 | CASSISDRAGRETQYF
TRBJ2-5 | TRBV5-1 | 17 | CASSPPPGLAGAGTQYF
TRBJ2-2 | TRBV4-1 | 11 | CASSQQGELFF
TRBJ1-1 | TRBV30 | 11 | CAWSWTTEAFF
TRBJ1-2 | TRBV5-4 | 15 | CASSVDGTVYYGYTF
TRBJ2-7 | TRBV11-2 | 13 | CASSLSTTYEQYF
TRBJ2-1 | TRBV4-2 | 12 | CASSQEGHEQFF
TRBJ2-7 | TRBV9 | 16 | CASSAGLAGAAYEQYF
TRBJ2-7 | TRBV28 | 15 | CASSPLGQGVDEQYF
TRBJ2-7 | TRBV29-1 | 11 | CSVASYYEQYF
TRBJ2-7 | TRBV7-9 | 14 | CASSLRQGVREQYF
TRBJ2-7 | TRBV7-9 | 12 | CASSSDIYEQYF
TRBJ1-5 | TRBV27 | 13 | CASTTIGGGPQHF